This T cell receptor beta chain was sequenced during a study of response to subunit inactivated influenza vaccine. Study-level results: Each seasonal flu vaccination may recruit only limited new T cells, authors suggested.

The CDR3 covers 18 residues. Germline CDR1 reads ENHRY; CDR2 reads SYGVKD. Unmatched junction bases numbered 10, after V lost 0 bases and J lost 2 bases. TCRdb re-called the RT-PCR reads with MiXCR, one entry per CDR3 protein. The sample yields around 760,000 distinct CDR3 sequences, roughly 14% seen once. Notes on this clonotype: As yet, its antigen is unknown.

Sequencing used PBMCs from blood, obtained around two weeks before vaccination. The receptor was derived from a man aged 50 or older who received an inactivated influenza vaccine. The V call is TRBV10-3, the J call TRBJ2-3, with 8 bases matching TRBD2. CDR3 in DNA: TGTGCCATCAGTGAGTCCTACGGGGGGGCCGGGACCACAGATACGCAGTATTTT. Its translation: CAISESYGGAGTTDTQYF.